The 21 T cell receptor beta chains reported below all come from one sample, sequenced in a study of regulatory T cells in long-lasting Graves disease. Construction of TCR beta libraries relied on iRepertoire HTBI primers and on Arm-PCR targeting CDR3 regions. TCRdb re-analysed the multiplex PCR reads in MiXCR, keeping a single row per CDR3 protein. The repertoire holds around 400,000 distinct CDR3 sequences, with about a sixth as singletons. The time point is: newly diagnosed GD, antithyroid drugs for less than 3 months. RNA isolated from PBMCs was used to make the TCR library. Specimen: peripheral blood mononuclear cells (PBMCs), collected at new diagnosis, from a patient treated with antithyroid drugs. The receptors stem from a female donor with Graves disease.

This chain links TRBV12-3 or TRBV12-4 with TRBJ2-1, with TRBD2 matching over 8 bases. The V and J ends lost 3 bases and 8 bases, in that order; junction bases with no gene match: 9. The CDR3 sequence is 15 residues long. CDR3: CASSFWSSGNDEQFF. For the CDR3, the DNA is TGTGCCAGCAGTTTCTGGAGTAGCGGGAACGATGAGCAGTTCTTC.

The chain recombines TRBV6-1 with TRBJ1-5; the match to TRBD1 covers 7 bases. CDR3 size: 17 residues. Per germline, CDR1 MNHNS and CDR2 SASEGT. Trimming removed 7 bases from V and 2 bases from J; junction bases left unmatched: 14. CDR3 sequence reads: CASKQGEEWYGNQPQHF. CDR3 in DNA: TGTGCCAGCAAGCAGGGGGAGGAGTGGTATGGCAATCAGCCCCAGCATTTT.

The genes are TRBV24-1 and TRBJ2-1; D is perhaps TRBD1 (6 bases). CDR1 is KGHDR, CDR2 SFDVKD, per germline. The ends were cut back, 3 bases at V and 4 bases at J, with 18 bases in the middle. The CDR3 contains 17 residues. This chain's CDR3 is CATSDTGQNPRYNEQFF. The CDR3 coding sequence is TGTGCCACCAGTGATACAGGACAGAACCCCCGGTACAATGAGCAGTTCTTC.

This clonotype was detected many times. The CDR3: CASSEGNGYTF. DNA of the CDR3: TGTGCCAGCAGTGAAGGAAATGGCTACACCTTC. The chain combines TRBV27 with TRBJ1-2; no clear D. Deletions cut 5 bases from V and 6 bases from J, with 7 bases between. The CDR3 has 11 amino acids. Looked up from germline, CDR1 is MNHEY and CDR2 is SMNVEV (reference sequence).

This clonotype came up many times. The chain couples TRBV18 to TRBJ2-7; 7 bases align to TRBD1. The CDR3 has 14 residues. J lost 7 bases, V lost 2 bases, and 8 bases had no gene match. In germline, CDR1 is KGHSH, CDR2 LQKENI. Here the CDR3 DNA reads TGTGCCAGCTCACCATCCCAGGGGGAAGATGAGCAGTACTTC. Its protein product is CASSPSQGEDEQYF.

This clonotype appeared a few times. The chain uses TRBV14 and TRBJ1-2, with unresolved D. Germline CDR1 and CDR2: SGHDN and FVKESK. The CDR3 has 16 residues. V was pared by 4 bases and J by 3 bases, with 18 bases between. CDR3 sequence reads: CASSPELLWRDYGYTF. CDR3 nucleotide sequence: TGTGCCAGCAGCCCGGAACTACTTTGGCGGGACTATGGCTACACCTTC.

This clonotype was seen repeatedly, ten times or more. The V and J genes are TRBV6-1 and TRBJ1-1; 9 nucleotides align to TRBD1. CDR3 length: 14 amino acids. CDR1 and CDR2 (germline): MNHNS, SASEGT. V was clipped by 6 bases and J by 3 bases; unmatched bases: 5. The CDR3 DNA reads TGTGCCAGCAGATGGACAGGGGCGGACACTGAAGCTTTCTTT. Its protein product is CASRWTGADTEAFF.

This clonotype was recorded many times. The CDR3 protein is CASSPQGQEDRGYTF. In DNA, the CDR3 is TGTGCCAGCAGTCCGCAGGGACAGGAGGACAGGGGCTACACCTTC. The chain employs TRBV12-3 or TRBV12-4 and TRBJ1-2; 8 positions agree with TRBD1. With V trimmed by 5 bases and J by 8 bases, 13 bases remained unmatched. This CDR3 spans 15 amino acids.

This clonotype was observed at least ten times. The chain uses TRBV3-1 and TRBJ1-2, with 8 bases that match TRBD1. J was trimmed by 3 bases and V by 3 bases; bases with no gene match: 3. CDR1 and CDR2 from the germline V gene are LGHDT and YNNKEL (reference sequence). CDR3 length: 14 amino acids. This CDR3 is CASSHQDRDYGYTF. The CDR3 nucleotides are TGTGCCAGCAGCCACCAGGACAGGGACTATGGCTACACCTTC.

To note about this clonotype: A much larger clone sits a single nucleotide away, making a read error possible. The chain carries TRBV2 and TRBJ2-1; D possibly corresponds to TRBD2 (5 bases). This CDR3 region has 12 residues. V lost 7 bases and J lost 10, with 14 bases in between. The V gene's germline CDR1 is SNHLY and CDR2 FYNNEI. The CDR3 nucleotides are TGTGCCAGCACGGGATTCATAGACGAGCAGTTCTTC. Its protein product is CASTGFIDEQFF.

The table lists this clonotype with many counts. This chain uses TRBV29-1 with TRBJ1-1; possibly TRBD1 for D (6 bases). The CDR3 sequence is 13 residues long. Trimming removed 5 bases from V and 1 base from J, with 11 bases in between. CDR1 is SQVTM and CDR2 is ANQGSEA in the germline V gene. CDR3 sequence reads: CSVQGRGNTEAFF. As DNA, the CDR3 is TGCAGCGTTCAAGGCAGGGGGAACACTGAAGCTTTCTTT.

At least ten counts were recorded for this clonotype. V gene TRBV20-1 combines with J gene TRBJ1-4; a weak D match, TRBD1 (6 bases). The germline V and J ends were trimmed by 3 bases and 7 bases, with 18 bases remaining between them. Germline CDR1 is DFQATT and CDR2 is SNEGSKA (reference sequence). This CDR3 is built from 15 residues. The CDR3 loop reads CSARWIRGAGEKLFF. The CDR3 DNA reads TGCAGTGCTAGGTGGATCAGGGGCGCCGGTGAAAAACTGTTTTTT.

Many counts were recorded for this clonotype. Here the CDR3 DNA reads TGTGCCAGCAGTTCTTGGACAGGGGGACCGAACACTGAAGCTTTCTTT. This gives the protein CASSSWTGGPNTEAFF. The genes are TRBV27 and TRBJ1-1; 10 bases are a match to TRBD1. CDR3 length: 16 residues. The V and J ends lost 4 bases and 1 base, in that order; junction bases with no gene match: 6. Germline loops: CDR1 MNHEY, CDR2 SMNVEV (reference sequence).

This clonotype was picked up a small number of times. This chain connects TRBV6-4 to TRBJ2-7; 9 nucleotides agree with TRBD1. The J segment lost 2 bases and the V segment lost 6 bases, leaving 8 bases of the junction unmatched. Germline CDR1 and CDR2: MRHNA and SNTAGT. This CDR3 has 15 residues. CDR3 nucleotide sequence: TGTGCCAGCAGACACCGGGACAGGGTTCCCTACGAGCAGTACTTC. It specifies CASRHRDRVPYEQYF.

The chain has TRBV7-3 and TRBJ2-2; weak D call: TRBD1 (5 bases). With 5 bases removed from V and 0 bases from J, the gap between germline ends came to 25 bases. The CDR3 is made up of 20 amino acids. The V gene's germline CDR1 is SGHTA and CDR2 FQGTGA. This CDR3 reads CASSGRSHRAWGPNTGELFF. CDR3 DNA sequence: TGTGCCAGCAGCGGACGTAGTCACCGGGCCTGGGGCCCGAACACCGGGGAGCTGTTTTTT.

V usage is TRBV4-1 and J usage is TRBJ2-1; 7 nucleotides agree with TRBD1. Germline-derived CDR1 and CDR2 are MGHRA and YSYEKL. J gave up 3 bases and V 3 bases, and 5 bases lay outside the gene matches. The CDR3 is 15 residues long. CDR3 coding DNA: TGCGCCAGCAGCCAGGGCCAGGGGGACTACAATGAGCAGTTCTTC. Amino acids: CASSQGQGDYNEQFF.

This clonotype was found many times. The chain carries TRBV6-1 and TRBJ2-7; the match to TRBD1 covers 7 bases. The germline CDR1 and CDR2 sequences are MNHNS and SASEGT. V shed 6 bases and J 2 bases; nucleotides not matched to a gene: 4. The CDR3 is made up of 13 amino acids. The CDR3 coding sequence is TGTGCCAGCAGGTCGACAGGGCCCTACGAGCAGTACTTC. It codes for CASRSTGPYEQYF.

This clonotype showed up many times. The rearrangement uses TRBV6-4 and TRBJ1-5, with D possibly being TRBD1 (6 bases). The CDR3 sequence is 14 residues long. In germline, CDR1 is MRHNA, CDR2 SNTAGT. V lost 7 bases, J lost 0 bases, and 10 bases lay in between. DNA for the CDR3: TGTGCCAGCACTAGACAGGATAGCAATCAGCCCCAGCATTTT. Encoded protein: CASTRQDSNQPQHF.

The sample holds many counts of this clonotype. J is TRBJ1-4 and V is TRBV24-1; 7 bases are shared with TRBD1. The CDR3 consists of 20 residues. V shed 9 bases and J 1 base; nucleotides not matched to a gene: 22. Per the germline V gene, CDR1 is KGHDR and CDR2 is SFDVKD. CDR3 in amino acids: CATFLGTANKIPKTNEKLFF. CDR3 bases: TGTGCCACCTTCCTTGGGACAGCCAACAAAATACCTAAAACTAATGAAAAACTGTTTTTT.

This clonotype showed up many times. The chain couples TRBV20-1 to TRBJ1-1; D call uncertain. Germline V gene lookup returns CDR1 DFQATT and CDR2 SNEGSKA (reference sequence). This CDR3 is built from 14 residues. V was clipped by 0 bases and J by 6 bases, with 14 bases between them. The CDR3 reads CSARDRVGKAEAFF. CDR3 coding DNA: TGCAGTGCTAGAGATCGGGTAGGGAAGGCTGAAGCTTTCTTT.

Comments on this clonotype: A much larger clone differs from this one at a single base, so this may be a read error. V is TRBV7-9 and J is TRBJ1-1, with D possibly TRBD1 on 5 matching bases. In germline, CDR1 is SEHNR, CDR2 FQNEAQ (reference sequence). The CDR3 runs 14 residues. The V and J ends lost 3 bases and 10 bases respectively, with 18 bases between them. CDR3 sequence (DNA): TGTGCCAGCAGCTTCAGCGGGGGGGTCCTTGGAGCTTTCTTT. Encoded protein: CASSFSGGVLGAFF.